The rows below give T cell receptor beta chains drawn from one sample of a study of T cell repertoires in cytomegalovirus infection. TCRdb processed the reads anew with MiXCR; each CDR3 protein has one entry. The table lists nearly 700,000 distinct CDR3 sequences, roughly 33% of them singletons. Their recognized antigens are unknown. Specimen: cultured PBMCs, collected from culture after CMV antigen stimulation. These receptors originate from a human donor in good health (CMV status not recorded). Some clones in this sample may be carry-over from other donors' samples. The CDR3 runs from the conserved cysteine through the conserved F or W. Fields, in order: V gene, clone size, J gene, D gene, CDR3 DNA, CDR3 protein. The D gene is left open where the match is weak. Clone size, where shown, is once, few, many, or a class for clones that have expanded.

TRBV29-1	.	TRBJ2-7	TRBD2	TGCAGCGTTGTGGGACTAGCGGGCCGCTTGTCCCATAGGACCTACGAGCAGTACTTC	CSVVGLAGRLSHRTYEQYF
TRBV6-1	few	TRBJ1-2	.	TGTGCCACTCGAACAGGGTTCTCCTATGGCTACACCTTC	CATRTGFSYGYTF
TRBV19	.	TRBJ2-7	.	TGTGCCAGTAAGGGAGTTCAGATTATGCCCTACGAGCAGTACTTC	CASKGVQIMPYEQYF
TRBV7-2	.	TRBJ1-2	TRBD1	TGTGCCAGCAGCGACAACAGGGGGCAAGGACTCGGCTACACCTTC	CASSDNRGQGLGYTF
TRBV7-9	many	TRBJ2-5	.	TGTGCCAGCAGCCCGAGGGCAGGCTACCAAGAGACCCAGTACTTC	CASSPRAGYQETQYF
TRBV27	.	TRBJ2-7	.	TGTGCCACCCATCCTCAGGGCGGCTACTACGAGCAGTACTTC	CATHPQGGYYEQYF
TRBV4-3	.	TRBJ1-1	.	TGCGCCAGCAGCCAAGATTATTGGACTGAAGCTTTCTTT	CASSQDYWTEAFF
TRBV7-2	.	TRBJ2-7	.	TGTGCCAGCAGCCCCGAGGCAGGAATAGCGAAGCAGTACTTC	CASSPEAGIAKQYF
TRBV4-1	.	TRBJ1-1	.	TGCGCCAGCAGCCAAGATCCGTGGACTCAGAACACTGAAGCTTTCTTT	CASSQDPWTQNTEAFF
TRBV7-2	many	TRBJ2-1	.	TGTGCCAGCAGCTTAGATTCCAACTACAATGAGCAGTTCTTC	CASSLDSNYNEQFF
TRBV4-3	.	TRBJ1-4	.	TGCGCCAGCAGCCAAGAGGTCAGGCGTTCTGAAAAACTGTTTTTT	CASSQEVRRSEKLFF
TRBV5-1	.	TRBJ2-6	.	TGCGCCAGCAGCCCTGAGGTAGGGGCTGGGGCCAACGTCCTGACTTTC	CASSPEVGAGANVLTF
TRBV11-3	few	TRBJ2-1	TRBD2	TGTGCCAGCAGCTTACTTATCGGGGGGGCTAAGTTCTTC	CASSLLIGGAKFF
TRBV7-2	few	TRBJ2-7	.	TGTGCCAGCAGCTTATCGGGGGACACCCTTTTCGGACAGTACTTC	CASSLSGDTLFGQYF
TRBV6-5	.	TRBJ1-5	.	TGTGCCAGCACCCGGGGGGCCCCAGGGCAGCCCCAGCATTTT	CASTRGAPGQPQHF
TRBV7-2	few	TRBJ2-1	.	TGTGCCAGCAGCATAGCAGGTCCTATGAATGAGCAGTTCTTC	CASSIAGPMNEQFF
TRBV19	few	TRBJ2-2	.	TGTGCCAGTAGTATAGGGGACTACACCGGGGAGCTGTTTTTT	CASSIGDYTGELFF
TRBV7-9	few	TRBJ1-1	.	TGTGCCAGCAGCTTAAGTGTCATTAGGGTCACTGAAGCTTTCTTT	CASSLSVIRVTEAFF
TRBV20-1	once	TRBJ2-7	.	TGCAGTGCTAGAGGGGACTCATATTCCTACGAGCAGTACTTC	CSARGDSYSYEQYF
TRBV6-6	.	TRBJ2-5	TRBD1	TGTGCCAGCTCACAGGGGGCGGAGACCCAGTACTTC	CASSQGAETQYF
TRBV12-3/TRBV12-4	.	TRBJ1-4	.	TGTGCCAGCAGTCCCCGGGGGGCAACTAATGAAAAACTGTTTTTT	CASSPRGATNEKLFF
TRBV6-8	.	TRBJ2-7	TRBD1	TGTGCCAGCAGTTACTCCGGGGACAGGAGCTACGAGCAGTACTTC	CASSYSGDRSYEQYF
TRBV19	.	TRBJ2-2	.	TGTGCCAGTAGGCCCCGGGGGGCGCCCGGGGAGCTGTTTTTT	CASRPRGAPGELFF
TRBV11-1	many	TRBJ1-5	TRBD1	TGTGCCAGCAGCTCAAGAGACAGGGGGCACGGTCAGCCCCAGCATTTT	CASSSRDRGHGQPQHF
TRBV28	few	TRBJ1-1	TRBD1	TGTGCCAGCAGCCCGGGGACAGGAAGGCCCCCCAGGAACACTGAAGCTTTCTTT	CASSPGTGRPPRNTEAFF
TRBV7-2	many	TRBJ2-3	TRBD1	TGTGCCAGCAGTTGGACAGGGGGCGCAGGGGATACGCAGTATTTT	CASSWTGGAGDTQYF
TRBV20-1	.	TRBJ2-5	.	TGCAGTGCTAGAGATCTCGTCGGGGGAGAGACCCAGTACTTC	CSARDLVGGETQYF
TRBV10-3	.	TRBJ2-3	.	TGTGCCATCAGGGCGGACAGTTTTGGCACAGATACGCAGTATTTT	CAIRADSFGTDTQYF
TRBV12-3/TRBV12-4	few	TRBJ2-5	.	TGTGCCAGCAGACTTAGCGGAAGTGAAGAGACCCAGTACTTC	CASRLSGSEETQYF
TRBV19	.	TRBJ1-2	.	TGTGCCAGTAGTAGCCTGACTGACTACTATGGCTACACCTTC	CASSSLTDYYGYTF
TRBV7-2	few	TRBJ2-5	.	TGTGCCAGCAGCGTACAGGGTTCAGAGACCCAGTACTTC	CASSVQGSETQYF
TRBV7-9	.	TRBJ1-1	.	TGTGCCAGCAGCTTAGGACAGCTACGCCAAGCTTTCTTT	CASSLGQLRQAFF
TRBV7-9	few	TRBJ2-3	.	TGTGCCAGCAGCTTTGGTAGCCGCACAGATACGCAGTATTTT	CASSFGSRTDTQYF
TRBV20-1	.	TRBJ1-3	.	TGCAGTGCTAGGCCAGGCGACCGCTCCTCTGGAAACACCATATATTTT	CSARPGDRSSGNTIYF
TRBV20-1	.	TRBJ1-5	.	TGCAGTGCTTCCCCCCTTTTAATCAGGGATGAGCATCAGCCCCAGCATTTT	CSASPLLIRDEHQPQHF
TRBV7-2	.	TRBJ2-3	.	TGTGCCAGCAGCTTAGCGGCCGGCCGGGATCCGTATTTT	CASSLAAGRDPYF
TRBV6-6	.	TRBJ1-2	.	TGTGCCAGCAGTTACTCGAGTCGGATTGTGGACGTACCCTATGGCTACACCTTC	CASSYSSRIVDVPYGYTF
TRBV7-2	many	TRBJ1-2	.	TGTGCCAGCAGCTTAAGTTTTGACAGCCTCTATGGCTACACCTTC	CASSLSFDSLYGYTF
TRBV20-1	few	TRBJ1-5	TRBD1	TGCAGTGCGGCGACAGGGGGTTTAAGCAATCAGCCCCAGCATTTT	CSAATGGLSNQPQHF
TRBV5-3	few	TRBJ1-1	.	TGTGCCAGCAGCTCGCCCTTGAAGCCCTCAACTGAGGCTTTCTTT	CASSSPLKPSTEAFF
TRBV23-1	few	TRBJ2-5	TRBD2	TGCGCCAGCGTCCCGACTAGCGGTAAAGAGACCCAGTACTTC	CASVPTSGKETQYF